The 31 T cell receptor beta chains below were found in one sample sequenced in a study of T cells in Graves' hyperthyroidism and ophthalmopathy. What was amplified from RNA transcripts were TCR beta CDR3 regions. The HTBI primer set drove a first-round RT-PCR of the TCR CDR3. Each CDR3 protein is one row after TCRdb ran MiXCR on the multiplex PCR reads. The sample holds over 500,000 distinct CDR3 sequences, about a sixth seen once. Material for sequencing was blood. These receptors all stem from a woman aged 18-29 years with Graves' ophthalmopathy.

This clonotype was recorded at least ten times. The chain uses TRBV7-8 and TRBJ2-5; 8 bases map to TRBD1. The CDR3 has 15 amino acids. Germline values: CDR1 SGHVS, CDR2 FQNEAQ. Germline trimming cut 3 bases from V and 3 bases from J; bases unmatched to any gene: 6. The CDR3 nucleotides are TGTGCCAGCAGCTTTCAGGGGACAGGAGAAGAGACCCAGTACTTC. Its translation is CASSFQGTGEETQYF.

This clonotype was counted many times. The gene calls are TRBV2 and TRBJ1-2; D not resolved. CDR1 and CDR2 (germline): SNHLY, FYNNEI. With 3 bases removed from V and 4 bases from J, the gap between germline ends came to 12 bases. CDR3 length: 14 residues. CDR3: CASSDDFSTYGYTF. The CDR3, as DNA: TGTGCCAGCAGTGATGACTTCTCCACCTATGGCTACACCTTC. Using reference TRBV2 and TRBJ1-2 for the parts outside the CDR3, the full variable domain is EPEVTQTPSHQVTQMGQEVILRCVPISNHLYFYWYRQILGQKVEFLVSFYNNEISEKSEIFDDQFSVERPDGSNFTLKIRSTKLEDSAMYFCASSDDFSTYGYTFGSGTRLTVV.

This clonotype was seen at least ten times. The rearrangement joins TRBV29-1 to TRBJ2-1; D not certain. Germline CDR1 and CDR2: SQVTM and ANQGSEA. CDR3 length equals 13 residues. V was cut by 6 bases and J by 0 bases, with 9 bases left in between. CDR3 sequence (DNA): TGCAGCGTCACCGGCCTCTCCTACAATGAGCAGTTCTTC. It specifies CSVTGLSYNEQFF.

The CDR3 here is CASSPLLSLQKNTEAFF. As DNA, the CDR3 is TGTGCCAGCTCACCACTTTTGTCTCTGCAGAAGAACACTGAAGCTTTCTTT. The rearrangement joins TRBV18 to TRBJ1-1; no firm D call. Trimming cost V 1 base and J 1 base, with 16 bases left between them. The CDR3 covers 17 residues. CDR1 and CDR2 from the germline V gene are KGHSH and LQKENI.

Regarding this clonotype: Possible read error: a much larger clone is one base away. This sequence joins TRBV13 and TRBJ2-7; 10 nucleotides agree with TRBD2. Trimming took 5 bases from V and 7 from J; bases not matched to a gene: 11. Germline CDR1 and CDR2: PRHDT and FYEKMQ (reference sequence). The length of the CDR3 is 15 residues. Here the CDR3 reads CASSLFLAGEGEQYF. CDR3 DNA sequence: TGTGCCAGCAGCCTCTTTCTAGCGGGGGAGGGAGAGCAGTACTTC. Based on the CDR3 plus reference TRBV13 and TRBJ2-7, the full variable domain is AAGVIQSPRHLIKEKRETATLKCYPIPRHDTVYWYQQGPGQDPQFLISFYEKMQSDKGSIPDRFSAQQFSDYHSELNMSSLELGDSALYFCASSLFLAGEGEQYFGPGTRLTVT.

The V call is TRBV7-2, the J call TRBJ1-3, with D hard to call. Deletions cut 6 bases from V and 2 bases from J, with 14 bases between. The length of the CDR3 is 15 residues. The V gene's germline CDR1 is SGHTA and CDR2 FQGNSA. CDR3 nucleotide sequence: TGTGCCAGCAGGCGACTCGGGCGAACTGGAAACACCATATATTTT. Translation gives CASRRLGRTGNTIYF.

V is TRBV7-3 and J is TRBJ1-3, with D possibly matching TRBD1 (5 bases). This CDR3 contains 16 residues. Trimming pared 9 bases from V and 0 bases from J, leaving 18 bases between. Germline assignment: CDR1 SGHTA and CDR2 FQGTGA. CDR3 bases: TGTGCCAGTAGTACTAGGACACCAGACTCTGGAAACACCATATATTTT. It encodes CASSTRTPDSGNTIYF.

The chain carries TRBV5-1 and TRBJ1-1, with D unclear. The CDR3 contains 12 residues. Deletions cut 4 bases from V and 1 base from J, with 5 bases between. The germline CDR1 and CDR2 sequences are SGHRS and YFSETQ. DNA for the CDR3: TGCGCCAGCAGCGAGGAGAACACTGAAGCTTTCTTT. Encoded protein: CASSEENTEAFF.

This clonotype was counted a few times. CDR3 nucleotide sequence: TGCGCCAGCAGCCAAGTTAATGAAAAACTGTTTTTT. Encoded protein: CASSQVNEKLFF. The J gene is TRBJ1-4, the V gene TRBV4-1; no clear D gene. The V and J ends lost 1 base and 4 bases respectively, with 1 base between them. The CDR3 has 12 residues. Germline V gene data show CDR1 as MGHRA and CDR2 as YSYEKL.

V gene TRBV4-2 combines with J gene TRBJ2-1; D gene unclear. CDR1 LGHNA and CDR2 YNFKEQ come from the germline V gene. The CDR3 is made up of 20 amino acids. Trimming removed 0 bases at V and 2 bases at J, with 23 bases between. This chain's CDR3 is CASSQDVGVAGDYPYNEQFF. The DNA for the CDR3 is TGTGCCAGCAGCCAAGATGTGGGTGTGGCAGGCGATTACCCCTACAATGAGCAGTTCTTC.

The chain is built from TRBV19 and TRBJ1-2; a weak D match, TRBD1 (5 bases). Germline V gives CDR1 LNHDA, CDR2 SQIVND (reference sequence). Trimming took off 3 bases at V and 2 bases at J, with 13 bases between the two ends. CDR3 length: 15 amino acids. This chain's CDR3 is CASSMRGIENYGYTF. The CDR3, as DNA: TGTGCCAGTAGTATGAGGGGCATTGAAAACTATGGCTACACCTTC. The full variable domain, rest sourced from reference TRBV19 and TRBJ1-2, is DGGITQSPKYLFRKEGQNVTLSCEQNLNHDAMYWYRQDPGQGLRLIYYSQIVNDFQKGDIAEGYSVSREKKESFPLTVTSAQKNPTAFYLCASSMRGIENYGYTFGSGTRLTVV.

This clonotype was seen a handful of times. The chain links TRBV5-1 to TRBJ1-2; D is perhaps TRBD1 (6 bases). V was clipped by 1 base and J by 5 bases, with 15 bases between them. Germline-derived CDR1 and CDR2 are SGHRS and YFSETQ. The CDR3 length is 15 residues. For the CDR3, the DNA is TGCGCCAGCAGCTTGTCGGGGGGCACCTCATATGGCTACACCTTC. It codes for CASSLSGGTSYGYTF.

This clonotype showed up many times. The chain uses TRBV7-9 and TRBJ2-3; possibly TRBD1 or TRBD2 for D (5 bases each). Germline lookup yields CDR1 SEHNR and CDR2 FQNEAQ (reference sequence). V was cut by 3 bases and J by 5 bases, with 18 bases left in between. This CDR3 is built from 16 residues. DNA of the CDR3: TGTGCCAGCAGCTTCTCGGAGTGGGGCAGCGGAGATACGCAGTATTTT. Its protein is CASSFSEWGSGDTQYF.

This chain links TRBV19 with TRBJ2-7; no clear D. CDR3 length equals 13 residues. Germline CDR1 reads LNHDA; CDR2 reads SQIVND (reference sequence). V was trimmed by 2 bases and J by 0 bases, leaving 5 bases between them. CDR3 bases: TGTGCCAGTAGTATAACAATCTCCTACGAGCAGTACTTC. Protein sequence: CASSITISYEQYF. Full variable domain (rest looked up from reference TRBV19 and TRBJ2-7): DGGITQSPKYLFRKEGQNVTLSCEQNLNHDAMYWYRQDPGQGLRLIYYSQIVNDFQKGDIAEGYSVSREKKESFPLTVTSAQKNPTAFYLCASSITISYEQYFGPGTRLTVT.

This clonotype was detected many times. The chain combines TRBV7-6 with TRBJ2-5; 11 positions match TRBD2. Germline V gene sequence: CDR1 SGHVS, CDR2 FNYEAQ. The CDR3 runs 18 residues. Trimming took 2 bases from V and 5 from J; bases not matched to a gene: 13. Here the CDR3 DNA reads TGTGCCAGCAGCTTACGGCCAGGGTCTAGCGGGAGGTTGGAGACCCAGTACTTC. Translating it yields CASSLRPGSSGRLETQYF.

The sample holds a few counts of this clonotype. V gene TRBV3-1 combines with J gene TRBJ2-6; weak D call: TRBD1 (5 bases). Germline V gene data show CDR1 as LGHDT and CDR2 as YNNKEL (reference sequence). There are 20 residues in the CDR3. V was cut by 1 base and J by 0 bases, with 19 bases left in between. DNA of the CDR3: TGTGCCAGCAGCCAAGGGCCCGGAGAAGGGGCCATCTCTGGGGCCAACGTCCTGACTTTC. This sequence encodes CASSQGPGEGAISGANVLTF.

This chain uses TRBV6-2 or TRBV6-3 with TRBJ1-3, with D maybe TRBD1 (5 bases). CDR1 and CDR2 from the germline V gene are MNHEY and SVGEGT. Deletions cut 2 bases from V and 7 bases from J, with 12 bases between. The CDR3 spans 14 residues. The CDR3 DNA is TGTGCCAGCAGTTACACGGCCAGGGACAACACCATATATTTT. Amino acid sequence: CASSYTARDNTIYF.

The chain recombines TRBV13 with TRBJ2-7, with D perhaps matching TRBD1 (6 bases). The CDR3 covers 15 residues. From germline, CDR1 is PRHDT and CDR2 FYEKMQ (reference sequence). Between the trimmed V and J ends, which lost 6 bases and 6 bases, there was a span of 21 bases. The CDR3 loop is CASRNLQGANTEQYF. For the CDR3, the DNA is TGTGCCAGCAGGAACCTACAGGGTGCTAATACCGAGCAGTACTTC.

This clonotype was seen many times. This chain uses TRBV2 with TRBJ1-1, with D possibly being TRBD1 (5 bases). V dropped 6 bases and J dropped 5 bases, with 13 bases sitting between them. The CDR3 consists of 13 residues. The germline gives CDR1 SNHLY, CDR2 FYNNEI. In nucleotides, the CDR3 is TGTGCCAGCAGCCCCGAGCCAGGGACTGAAGCTTTCTTT. Translation: CASSPEPGTEAFF.

There are a few counts of this clonotype. V is TRBV7-9 and J is TRBJ1-2, with D possibly being TRBD1 (5 bases). V lost 5 bases to trimming and J lost 4 bases, with 23 bases between them. Per the germline V gene, CDR1 is SEHNR and CDR2 is FQNEAQ (reference sequence). The CDR3 length is 17 residues. The CDR3 DNA sequence: TGTGCCAGCAGCCCGGTCCCACGTGGAGGGGCTGGCTATGGCTACACCTTC. Its protein product is CASSPVPRGGAGYGYTF.

The V call is TRBV19, the J call TRBJ2-7, with 7 bases matching TRBD2. The ends lost 6 bases at V and 4 bases at J; junction bases unmatched: 12. CDR3 length: 15 amino acids. Germline CDR1 is LNHDA and CDR2 is SQIVND (reference sequence). CDR3 sequence: CASSVTSASLYEQYF. The CDR3 region has the DNA TGTGCCAGTAGCGTCACTAGCGCCAGCCTTTACGAGCAGTACTTC.

The chain couples TRBV15 to TRBJ2-3; TRBD2 aligns across 10 bases. This CDR3 is 14 amino acids long. Germline-derived CDR1 and CDR2 are LNHNV and YYDKDF (reference sequence). The V segment lost 6 bases and the J segment 5 bases; nucleotides outside the gene matches: 5. CDR3 residues: CATSPGTSVDTQYF. CDR3 nucleotides: TGTGCCACCAGTCCCGGGACTAGCGTAGATACGCAGTATTTT.

This clonotype was seen ten or more times. The J gene is TRBJ1-2, the V gene TRBV13; 7 bases match TRBD1. V was pared by 4 bases and J by 1 base, with 6 bases of the junction left unmatched. Germline V gene lookup returns CDR1 PRHDT and CDR2 FYEKMQ (reference sequence). CDR3 length: 15 residues. The CDR3 nucleotides read TGTGCCAGCAGCTCCCGGGACAGCTATAACTATGGCTACACCTTC. Protein: CASSSRDSYNYGYTF.

For this clonotype: Since a much larger clone is just one base distant, this may be a read error. J is TRBJ2-3 and V is TRBV15; D unresolved. Trimming took off 0 bases at V and 8 bases at J, with 9 bases between the two ends. The length of the CDR3 is 13 residues. Germline lookup yields CDR1 LNHNV and CDR2 YYDKDF (reference sequence). CDR3 in DNA: TGTGCCACCAGCAGAGAAATGGAAGGTACGCAGTATTTT. This gives the protein CATSREMEGTQYF.

V usage is TRBV10-3 and J usage is TRBJ1-2; D unresolved. Germline-derived CDR1 and CDR2 are ENHRY and SYGVKD. V was shortened by 6 bases and J by 8 bases, with 16 bases between the two germline ends. The CDR3 totals 13 residues. The CDR3 loop is CAIRTGPAGGYTF. The CDR3 DNA reads TGTGCCATCAGGACGGGTCCTGCGGGGGGCTACACCTTC.

Concerning this clonotype itself: This clone may be a read error of a much larger clone one base away. The chain couples TRBV28 to TRBJ2-7; 8 nucleotides line up with TRBD1. Germline values: CDR1 MDHEN, CDR2 SYDVKM. The CDR3 covers 15 residues. J gave up 6 bases and V 3 bases, and 10 bases lay outside the gene matches. The CDR3 DNA is TGTGCCAGCAGTTTGATTGGGTGGACAGGGTTCGAGCAGTACTTC. Its protein product is CASSLIGWTGFEQYF.

This clonotype was counted between two and nine times. The chain recombines TRBV7-9 with TRBJ1-2, with 7 bases matching TRBD1. The CDR3 contains 17 residues. Germline assignment: CDR1 SEHNR and CDR2 FQNEAQ (reference sequence). V shed 1 base, J shed 4 bases, and the junction held 12 bases outside the gene matches. CDR3 residues: CASSLGRGFRDSYGYTF. CDR3 sequence (DNA): TGTGCCAGCAGCTTAGGTCGGGGATTCCGGGACAGCTATGGCTACACCTTC.

This clonotype was recorded at least ten times. The genes are TRBV5-1 and TRBJ1-1, with TRBD1 matching over 7 bases. Trimming at V came to 4 bases and at J to 7 bases, leaving 7 bases not matched to a gene. The CDR3 runs 13 residues. Germline lookup yields CDR1 SGHRS and CDR2 YFSETQ. As DNA, the CDR3 is TGCGCCAGCAGCACCCGACAGGGATATGAAGCTTTCTTT. Translation gives CASSTRQGYEAFF.

This clonotype was found a few times. CDR3 loop: CATRKGQNTEAFF. CDR3 DNA: TGTGCCACCAGAAAAGGACAGAACACTGAAGCTTTCTTT. This chain uses TRBV24-1 with TRBJ1-1; weak D call: TRBD1 (5 bases). CDR3 length equals 13 residues. V lost 7 bases, J lost 1 base, and 9 bases lay in between. Germline V gene data show CDR1 as KGHDR and CDR2 as SFDVKD.

The sample holds a few counts of this clonotype. This rearrangement joins TRBV10-3 to TRBJ1-3, with D hard to call. The CDR3 sequence is 13 residues long. Per germline, CDR1 ENHRY and CDR2 SYGVKD. Trimming pared 0 bases from V and 4 bases from J, leaving 4 bases between. The CDR3 region is CAISESAGNTIYF. The CDR3, as DNA: TGTGCCATCAGTGAGTCCGCCGGAAACACCATATATTTT.

There are many counts of this clonotype. This chain uses TRBV28 with TRBJ1-2; TRBD1 is a possible D gene (6 bases). This CDR3 region has 15 residues. Germline V gene data show CDR1 as MDHEN and CDR2 as SYDVKM. The ends were cut back, 7 bases at V and 2 bases at J, with 17 bases in the middle. CDR3 sequence: CASIESGQRNYGYTF. As DNA, the CDR3 is TGTGCCAGCATCGAATCCGGACAGCGGAACTATGGCTACACCTTC.